Sequencing of this T cell receptor (beta chain) was carried out in a study of cytomegalovirus exposure and HLA in healthy donors. With respect to this clone: No antigen is known for it.

Study-level results: Cytomegalovirus-associated TCR beta chains were listed, numbering around 150.

Generated by immunoSEQ multiplex PCR, the TCRdb table keeps only in-frame clones and is missing some. The sample records approximately 230,000 clones, roughly 87% being singletons. Sequencing input: PBMCs. The source is a man younger than 35 in good health and CMV-seropositive.

CDR3: CASSQVSRLAGGDEQFF. CDR3 nucleotides: TGCGCCAGCAGCCAAGTATCAAGACTAGCGGGTGGGGATGAGCAGTTCTTC. This rearrangement joins TRBV4-1 to TRBJ2-1, with 10 bases aligning to TRBD2. The V segment lost 1 base and the J segment 8 bases; nucleotides outside the gene matches: 11. CDR1 MGHRA and CDR2 YSYEKL come from the germline V gene. The CDR3 runs 17 residues.